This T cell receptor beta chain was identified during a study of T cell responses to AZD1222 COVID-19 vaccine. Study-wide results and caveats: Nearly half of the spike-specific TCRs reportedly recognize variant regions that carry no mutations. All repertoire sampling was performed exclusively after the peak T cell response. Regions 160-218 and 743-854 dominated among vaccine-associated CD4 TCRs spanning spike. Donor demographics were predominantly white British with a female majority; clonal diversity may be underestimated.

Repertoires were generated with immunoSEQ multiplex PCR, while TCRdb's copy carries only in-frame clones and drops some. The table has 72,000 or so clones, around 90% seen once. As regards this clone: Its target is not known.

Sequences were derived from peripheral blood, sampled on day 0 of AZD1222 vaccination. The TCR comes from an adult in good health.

The CDR3 sequence: CASSYRQGAIDTIYF. CDR3 nucleotides: TGTGCCAGCAGTTACCGACAGGGGGCTATTGACACCATATATTTT. V gene TRBV6-6 combines with J gene TRBJ1-3, with 10 bases aligning to TRBD1. The CDR3 is made up of 15 amino acids. With V trimmed by 2 bases and J by 8 bases, 6 bases remained unmatched. CDR1 is MNHNY, CDR2 SVGAGI, per germline (reference sequence).